Listed below are T cell receptor beta chains from one sample, sequenced in a study of T cell clonotyping in hematopoietic cell transplantation. Clones were sequenced by immunoSEQ multiplex PCR, and TCRdb holds only the in-frame ones, with some missing. This repertoire shows 9,500 to 14,000 clones, more than 90% found once; its top ten account for approximately 13%. Specimen: peripheral blood mononuclear cells, collected before stem cell transplant. Source of these receptors: a woman between 35 and 50 years old with acute myeloid leukemia. Some clones in this sample may be carry-over from other donors' samples. Both conserved end residues are trimmed from each CDR3. Each record gives: V gene, D gene, CDR3 protein. The D gene is left open where the match is weak.

>TRBV15|-
ATSRASPYTATNEKLF
>TRBV19|-
ASIGAMNTEAF
>TRBV19|-
AISKGGTNTEAF
>TRBV4-2|TRBD2
ASSQGAGGRSYNEQF
>TRBV18|-
ASSIEVYKQEAF
>TRBV9|TRBD2
ASSPRLAGGDFTDTQY
>TRBV27|TRBD1
ASSLFGTGGMNTEAF
>TRBV10-1|-
ASSGNLGVDTEAF
>TRBV7-9|-
ASSPQTGGNQPQH
>TRBV9|TRBD1
ASSQRPGGTANYGYT
>TRBV13|-
ASSLLASSSYEQY
>TRBV2|-
ASSPWKRVDETQY
>TRBV10-3|-
AISFSNTGELF
>TRBV19|-
ASSSQGSGIQY
>TRBV5-4|-
ASSSGPGYT
>TRBV7-8|-
ASSLGGWETQY
>TRBV27|TRBD2
ASREVSGSTASEQY
>TRBV11-2|-
ASSLDSSRNEQF
>TRBV25-1|TRBD1
ASSDPGTASREQY
>TRBV19|-
ASRRALFNYGYT
>TRBV5-6|-
ASSSQVPSYEQY
>TRBV7-8|-
ASSARPGTNNNEQF
>TRBV2|-
ASSARPGKQTYGYT
>TRBV7-8|TRBD1
ASSLGVTGFFGYT
>TRBV5-6|-
ASSLGQVREKLF
>TRBV27|-
ASSDADSTQH
>TRBV14|-
ASSQEGLGRVSSGYT
>TRBV6-5|-
ASSYFSPAHEQY
>TRBV7-9|TRBD2
ASHSSLAGDNEQF
>TRBV29-1|-
SVVFREAYEQY
>TRBV7-9|-
ASSLPGVEKLF
>TRBV4-2|-
ASSQEGVTRTGTEAF
>TRBV2|-
ASSPDPNTEAF
>TRBV10-3|-
AISESGGLAKNIQY
>TRBV7-2|TRBD1
ASSPTGGNQPQH
>TRBV7-3|-
ASSRDTAGELF
>TRBV21-1|-
ASSPVSREKGLCSGSGNTIY
>TRBV12-5|-
ASGLAPLGQPKGYEQY
>TRBV10-1|TRBD1
ASNRPGTGSLCGYT
>TRBV7-2|TRBD1
ASSTTGATDQYEQY
>TRBV5-6|-
ASSLAGVSGANVLT
>TRBV29-1|TRBD1
SGDAGTGEGGTDTQY
>TRBV11-2|TRBD1
ASSSPGTATDTQY
>TRBV7-2|-
ASSSITGNGDYGYT
>TRBV11-1|-
ASTPRSLNTEAF
>TRBV30|TRBD2
AWSETSGNGYTQY
>TRBV9|-
ASSPRDTTSTEAF
>TRBV27|-
ASRAGSLPKEETQY
>TRBV27|TRBD1
ASSVGTGYEQY
>TRBV5-1|TRBD1
ASRAEGQSRYLY
>TRBV11-2|TRBD1
ASITQGAVNTEAF
>TRBV29-1|TRBD1
SVGDRQGETQY